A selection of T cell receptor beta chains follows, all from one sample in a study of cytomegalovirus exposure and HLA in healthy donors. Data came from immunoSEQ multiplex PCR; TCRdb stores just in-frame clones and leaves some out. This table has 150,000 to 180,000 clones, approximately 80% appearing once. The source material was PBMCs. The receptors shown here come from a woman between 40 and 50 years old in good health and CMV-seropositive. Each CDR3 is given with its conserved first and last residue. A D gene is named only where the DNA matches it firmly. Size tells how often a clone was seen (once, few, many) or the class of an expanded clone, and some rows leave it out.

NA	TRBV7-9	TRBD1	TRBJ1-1	CASSSQGAGTEAFF	TGTGCCAGCAGCTCACAGGGGGCAGGAACTGAAGCTTTCTTT
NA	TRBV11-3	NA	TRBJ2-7	CASSLRQSTEYEQYF	TGTGCCAGCAGCTTACGGCAATCGACAGAGTACGAGCAGTACTTC
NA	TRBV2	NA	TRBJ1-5	CASRPAWGGQPQHF	TGTGCCAGCAGGCCGGCCTGGGGCGGTCAGCCCCAGCATTTT
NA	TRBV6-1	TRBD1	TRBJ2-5	CASSVTGGSQETQYF	TGTGCCAGCAGTGTGACAGGGGGGTCCCAAGAGACCCAGTACTTC
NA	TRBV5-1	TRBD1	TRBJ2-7	CASSLGGQLYEQYF	TGCGCCAGCAGCTTGGGGGGACAGCTATACGAGCAGTACTTC
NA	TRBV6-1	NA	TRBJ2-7	CASTREPLTSYEQYF	TGTGCCAGCACCCGGGAGCCCCTTACTTCCTACGAGCAGTACTTC
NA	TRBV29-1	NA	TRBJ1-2	CSVVPGNYGYTF	TGCAGCGTTGTTCCAGGGAACTATGGCTACACCTTC
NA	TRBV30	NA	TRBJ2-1	CAWSLRLSSYNEQFF	TGTGCCTGGAGTTTGCGGCTTAGCTCCTACAATGAGCAGTTCTTC
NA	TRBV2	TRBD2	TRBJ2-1	CASRILAGVHNEQFF	TGTGCCAGCAGGATACTAGCGGGAGTCCACAATGAGCAGTTCTTC
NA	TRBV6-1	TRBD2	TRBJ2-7	CASSPTSGVSYEQYF	TGTGCCAGCAGCCCTACTAGCGGGGTCTCCTACGAGCAGTACTTC
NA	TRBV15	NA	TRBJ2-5	CATSRDARETQYF	TGTGCCACCAGCAGAGATGCCAGAGAGACCCAGTACTTC
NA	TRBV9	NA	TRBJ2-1	CASSVAGNRGLMRDSYNEQFF	TGTGCCAGCAGCGTAGCAGGAAACAGGGGATTAATGCGGGACTCCTACAATGAGCAGTTCTTC
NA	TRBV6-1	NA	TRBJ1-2	CASSEINTNYGYTF	TGTGCCAGCAGTGAAATTAACACCAACTATGGCTACACCTTC
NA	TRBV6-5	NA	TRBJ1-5	CASSYSGGGGQPQHF	TGTGCCAGCAGTTACTCGGGTGGAGGAGGTCAGCCCCAGCATTTT
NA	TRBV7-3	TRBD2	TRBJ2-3	CASSSSSGRTDTQYF	TGTGCCAGCAGCTCCTCTAGCGGGAGAACAGATACGCAGTATTTT
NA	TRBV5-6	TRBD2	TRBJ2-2	CASSVPGLAGQGAGELFF	TGTGCCAGCAGCGTGCCGGGACTAGCGGGTCAGGGGGCCGGGGAGCTGTTTTTT
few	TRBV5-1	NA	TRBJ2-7	CASSLVTGAYEQYF	TGCGCCAGCAGCTTGGTCACAGGAGCCTACGAGCAGTACTTC
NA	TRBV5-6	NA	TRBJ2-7	CASSRGGFSYEQYF	TGTGCCAGCAGCCGTGGAGGGTTTTCCTACGAGCAGTACTTC
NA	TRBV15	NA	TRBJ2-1	CATSSGIAYNEQFF	TGTGCCACCAGCAGTGGCATTGCCTACAATGAGCAGTTCTTC
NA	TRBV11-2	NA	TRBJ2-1	CASRTLVGNEQFF	TGTGCCAGCAGGACATTAGTCGGAAATGAGCAGTTCTTC
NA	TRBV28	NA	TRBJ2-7	CASSLSSGSGEQYF	TGTGCCAGCAGTTTATCGTCCGGGAGTGGAGAGCAGTACTTC
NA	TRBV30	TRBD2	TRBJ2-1	CAWSTGSSGRRYNEQFF	TGTGCCTGGAGTACCGGAAGTAGCGGGAGGCGGTACAATGAGCAGTTCTTC
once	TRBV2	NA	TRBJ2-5	CASSEWGGGETQYF	TGTGCCAGCAGTGAGTGGGGAGGAGGAGAGACCCAGTACTTC
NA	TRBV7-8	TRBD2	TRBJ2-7	CASSTGTTTSEQYF	TGTGCCAGCAGTACCGGGACTACCACCTCCGAGCAGTACTTC
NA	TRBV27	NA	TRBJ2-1	CASSLGREQFF	TGTGCCAGCAGTTTGGGGCGCGAGCAGTTCTTC